The source of this T cell receptor beta chain is a study of PD-L1 blockade in urothelial cancer (dated by TCRdb to 2015 to 2018). Context from the whole study: All patients started therapy in about 2014 and received atezolizumab 1,200 mg intravenously every 3 weeks. Durable clinical benefit meant progression-free survival longer than 6 months, and TCR features were also tested against progression-free and overall survival. Pretreatment blood TCR-seq was available for twenty-nine patients, at least one posttreatment blood collection was obtained for some 25 patients, and tumor TCR-seq was available for some 25 patients. Blood samples gave a median of about 150,000 T cells and tens of thousands of unique TCRs, with a median clonality of 0.080. About 85% of the roughly 29 patients were identified as males with urothelial cancer of bladder origin, and a prior smoking history was reported by 18 of 29 patients. In the same patients, pretreatment tumors underwent whole exome sequencing and RNA sequencing in addition to TCR sequencing. Nine or ten patients reached durable clinical benefit, while 20 or so patients did not. Blood samples were analyzed at 3 weeks after treatment start (second dose) and at 6 weeks after treatment start. An ECOG performance status of 0 or 1 was recorded for the patients, and 0 to 3 prior chemotherapy regimens had been received by the patients. Pretreatment tumor samples, along with matched peripheral blood collected serially before and after atezolizumab treatment, underwent TCR sequencing. Somatic, immune and clinical correlates of response to PD-L1 blockade with atezolizumab in urothelial cancer were the focus of an exploratory multi-omic analysis. What the authors observed across the whole study: Because of the small sample size (n ≈ 28) and the many exploratory analyses performed, the results are intended to be regarded as hypothesis-generating. Among patients with durable benefit, tumor-associated TCR clones showed greater expansion in peripheral blood 3 weeks after treatment started (n ≈ 21, p = 0.022). A pretreatment peripheral blood TCR clonality below the median was linked to improved progression-free and overall survival.

A cohort of around 28 patients with locally advanced or metastatic urothelial carcinoma, treated at Memorial Sloan Kettering on a trial protocol, was included. Peripheral blood mononuclear cells were collected pretreatment and during treatment, with between 1 and 8 total time points obtained per patient. The Qiagen DNeasy Blood extraction kit was used to purify genomic DNA from total PBMCs and tumor samples. PBMCs were collected pretreatment and during treatment and were isolated and stored as previously described. Trimming costs V 2 bases and J 5 bases, and their ends lie 13 bases apart. Reading from cysteine to phenylalanine, the CDR3 counts 15 amino acids. Only CDR3 DNA is held: 45 bases, read in frame from base 1. In the germline V gene (reference sequence), CDR1 corresponds to LNHDA and CDR2 to SQIVND. Synthetic TCR analog templates were spiked into each PCR so that absolute template abundance could be estimated from read counts. The immunoSEQ assay was used to amplify TCRbeta CDR3 regions from genomic DNA with bias-controlled V and J gene primers. Sequencing of rearranged TCRbeta segments was performed at approximately 20X coverage. On the study's bioinformatics: Clustering was used to correct sequencing errors, and CDR3s were annotated against IMGT so that V, D and J genes could be assigned. Downstream analyses used only productive TCRbeta rearrangements and left out out-of-frame or stop-codon sequences. Clonality was computed as one minus Shannon entropy normalized by the log of the number of unique productive sequences. Fisher's exact test with Benjamini-Hochberg correction, using a cutoff of adjusted p below 0.01, was how clones that differed between time points or between blood and tumor were identified. TCRdb stores this immuneACCESS table with in-frame sequences only. Part of the clones is absent; in the studies checked, under half of the shortfall reflects unresolved V genes, and no reason is known for the rest. That table furnishes V, J and clone size, whereas the DNA furnished D and trimming. Within this sample are 25,000 to 35,000 clones, with around 86% of them counted one time only. 3% to 4% of the sample is held by the ten biggest clonotypes.

A word on this clone: Its antigen remains unidentified. No clone much larger than this one lies a single base away; base qualities are absent.

The sequence is built from TRBV19 and TRBJ1-5; D gene: possibly TRBD1, on 6 matching bases. The TCR was taken from a man aged 45-60 years with urothelial cancer. The specimen was PBMCs, collected around atezolizumab (anti-PD-L1) treatment. The DNA is TGTGCCAGTAGTATAACAGGGTCTAGGGATCAGCCCCAGCATTTT. This encodes CASSITGSRDQPQHF.